The clone carrying this T cell receptor beta chain has a handful of counts. The data derive from a study of blood T cell repertoires in COVID-19. Overall study: Sources were T cells, B-cell-depleted T cells, or PBMCs; the material itself was cDNA or gDNA.

Enrolled through a virtual design, the participants were between roughly 18 and 89 years of age and came from roughly 22 US areas. Donors of Cohort 3 who recovered were those that had two negative PCRs, clearance, or symptom resolution. The germline CDR1 and CDR2 sequences are GTSNPN and SVGIG (reference sequence). There are 9 residues in the CDR3. The V gene lost 8 bases and the J gene lost 6 bases, with 7 bases spanning the gap. The authors' processing: Amplification from reference gene primers served as the basis for estimated nucleated cell counts. Profiling relied on immunoSEQ multiplex PCR, and the TCRdb table lists in-frame clones only, not all of them. V, J and clone size reflect that table, while D and trimming were determined from the DNA. The sample includes 350,000 to 550,000 clones, 85% to 90% seen only once; the top ten take 0.95% to 1.2%.

Specimen: PBMCs or T cells enriched from blood (not recorded which). This receptor was identified in a young man who had recovered from COVID-19. The J gene is TRBJ1-2, the V gene TRBV30; unclear D gene. The CDR3 sequence: CAGGNGYTF. The CDR3 DNA follows: TGTGCCGGAGGGAATGGCTACACCTTC.